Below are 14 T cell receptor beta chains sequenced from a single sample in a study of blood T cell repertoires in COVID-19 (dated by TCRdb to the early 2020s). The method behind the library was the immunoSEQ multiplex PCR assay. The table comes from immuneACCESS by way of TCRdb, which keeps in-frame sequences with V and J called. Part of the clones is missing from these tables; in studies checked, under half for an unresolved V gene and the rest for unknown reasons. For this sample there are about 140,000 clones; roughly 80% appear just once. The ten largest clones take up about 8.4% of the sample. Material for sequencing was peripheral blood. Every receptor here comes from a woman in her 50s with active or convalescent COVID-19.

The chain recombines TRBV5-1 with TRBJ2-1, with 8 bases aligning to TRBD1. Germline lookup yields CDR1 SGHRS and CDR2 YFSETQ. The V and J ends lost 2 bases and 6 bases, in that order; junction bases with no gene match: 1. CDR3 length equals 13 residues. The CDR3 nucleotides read TGCGCCAGCAGCTTTACAGGGGGCAATGAGCAGTTCTTC. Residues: CASSFTGGNEQFF.

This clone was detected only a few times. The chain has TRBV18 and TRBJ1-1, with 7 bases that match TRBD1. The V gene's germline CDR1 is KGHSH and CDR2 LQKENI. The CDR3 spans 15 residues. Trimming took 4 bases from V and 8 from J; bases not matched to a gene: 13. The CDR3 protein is CASSLRGSGTAEAFF. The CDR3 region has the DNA TGTGCCAGCTCACTCAGAGGCTCAGGGACAGCAGAAGCTTTCTTT.

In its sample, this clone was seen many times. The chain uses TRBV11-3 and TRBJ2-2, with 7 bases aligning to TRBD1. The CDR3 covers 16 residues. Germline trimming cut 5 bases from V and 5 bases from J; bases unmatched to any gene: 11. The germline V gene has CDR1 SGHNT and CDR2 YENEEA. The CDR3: CASSTPGQPITGELFF. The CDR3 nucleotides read TGTGCCAGCAGCACCCCGGGACAGCCGATTACCGGGGAGCTGTTTTTT.

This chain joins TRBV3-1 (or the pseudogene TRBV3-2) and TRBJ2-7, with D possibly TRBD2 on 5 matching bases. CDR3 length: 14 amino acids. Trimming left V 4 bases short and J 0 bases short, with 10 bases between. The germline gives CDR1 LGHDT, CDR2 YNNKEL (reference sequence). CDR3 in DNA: TGTGCCAGCAGCCTTAGGGCGGGCTCCTACGAGCAGTACTTC. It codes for CASSLRAGSYEQYF.

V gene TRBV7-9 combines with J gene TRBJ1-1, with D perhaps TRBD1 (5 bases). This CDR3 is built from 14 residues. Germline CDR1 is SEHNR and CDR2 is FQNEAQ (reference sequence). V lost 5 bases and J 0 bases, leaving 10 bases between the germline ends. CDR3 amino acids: CASSMTAMNTEAFF. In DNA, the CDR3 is TGTGCCAGCAGCATGACAGCAATGAACACTGAAGCTTTCTTT.

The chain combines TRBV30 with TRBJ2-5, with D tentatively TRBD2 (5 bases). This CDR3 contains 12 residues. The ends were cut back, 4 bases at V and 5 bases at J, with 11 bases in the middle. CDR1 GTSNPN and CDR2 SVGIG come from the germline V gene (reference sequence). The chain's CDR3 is CAWMAGVETQYF. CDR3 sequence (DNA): TGTGCCTGGATGGCCGGGGTTGAGACCCAGTACTTC.

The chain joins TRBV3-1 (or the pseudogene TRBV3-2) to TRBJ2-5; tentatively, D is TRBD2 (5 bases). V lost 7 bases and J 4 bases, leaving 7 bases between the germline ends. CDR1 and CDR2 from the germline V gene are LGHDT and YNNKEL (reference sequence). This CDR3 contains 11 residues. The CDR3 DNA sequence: TGTGCCAGCAAGGAGGTAGAGACCCAGTACTTC. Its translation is CASKEVETQYF.

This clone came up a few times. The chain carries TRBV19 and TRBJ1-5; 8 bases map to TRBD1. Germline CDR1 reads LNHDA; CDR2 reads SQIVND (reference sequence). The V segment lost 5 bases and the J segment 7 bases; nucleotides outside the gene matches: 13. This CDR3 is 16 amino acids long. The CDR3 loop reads CASSPQSGTGGQPQHF. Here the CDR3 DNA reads TGTGCCAGTAGTCCCCAATCCGGTACAGGGGGACAGCCCCAGCATTTT.

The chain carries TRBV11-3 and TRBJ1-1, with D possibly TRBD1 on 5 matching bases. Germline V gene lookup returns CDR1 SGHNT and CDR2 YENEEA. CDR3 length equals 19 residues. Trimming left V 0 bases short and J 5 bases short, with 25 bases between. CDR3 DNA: TGTGCCAGCAGCTTAGATCATCCCCCCCTCAACAGGAGAGGAACTGAAGCTTTCTTT. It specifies CASSLDHPPLNRRGTEAFF.

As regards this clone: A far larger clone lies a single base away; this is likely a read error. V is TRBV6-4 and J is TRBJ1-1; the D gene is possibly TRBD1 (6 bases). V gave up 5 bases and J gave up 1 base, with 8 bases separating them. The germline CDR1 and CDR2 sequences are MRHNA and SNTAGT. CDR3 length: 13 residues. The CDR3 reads CASSRTENTEAFF. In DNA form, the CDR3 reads TGTGCCAGCAGTCGGACAGAGAACACTGAAGCTTTCTTT.

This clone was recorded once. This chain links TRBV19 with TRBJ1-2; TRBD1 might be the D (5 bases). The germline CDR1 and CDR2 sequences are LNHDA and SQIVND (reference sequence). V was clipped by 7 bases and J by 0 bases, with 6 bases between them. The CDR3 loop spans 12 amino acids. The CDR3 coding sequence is TGTGCCAGTACAGGGCCTAACTATGGCTACACCTTC. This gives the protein CASTGPNYGYTF.

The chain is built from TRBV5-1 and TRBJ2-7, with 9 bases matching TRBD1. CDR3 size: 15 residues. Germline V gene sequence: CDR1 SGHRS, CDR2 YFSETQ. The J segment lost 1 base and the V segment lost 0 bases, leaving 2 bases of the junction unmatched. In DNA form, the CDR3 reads TGCGCCAGCAGCTTGGCCGGACAGGGGTCCTACGAGCAGTACTTC. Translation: CASSLAGQGSYEQYF.

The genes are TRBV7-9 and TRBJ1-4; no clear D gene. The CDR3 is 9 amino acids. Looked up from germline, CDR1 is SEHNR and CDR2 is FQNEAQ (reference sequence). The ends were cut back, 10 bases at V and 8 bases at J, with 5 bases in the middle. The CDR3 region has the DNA TGTGCCACGGAGGAAAAACTGTTTTTT. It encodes CATEEKLFF. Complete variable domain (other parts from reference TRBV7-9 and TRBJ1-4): DTGVSQNPRHKITKRGQNVTFRCDPISEHNRLYWYRQTLGQGPEFLTYFQNEAQLEKSRLLSDRFSAERPKGSFSTLEIQRTEQGDSAMYLCATEEKLFFGSGTQLSVL.

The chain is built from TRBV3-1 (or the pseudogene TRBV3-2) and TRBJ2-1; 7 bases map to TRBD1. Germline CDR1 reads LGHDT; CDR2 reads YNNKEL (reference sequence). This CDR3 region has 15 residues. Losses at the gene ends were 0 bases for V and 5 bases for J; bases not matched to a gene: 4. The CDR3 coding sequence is TGTGCCAGCAGCCAAGATGGACAGGCTCACAATGAGCAGTTCTTC. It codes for CASSQDGQAHNEQFF.